These 12 T cell receptor beta chains came from one sample sequenced in a study of PD-L1 blockade in urothelial cancer (dated by TCRdb to 2017 to 2019). What this sample's time point label stands for: pretreatment peripheral blood. The library was built by means of the immunoSEQ multiplex PCR assay. TCRdb obtained this table from immuneACCESS and retained in-frame rearrangements with V and J assigned. These tables miss some clones; where compared with another copy, unresolved V genes account for less than half of the shortfall, and the remainder is unexplained. This sample has around 70,000 clones in its table, and 85% to 90% of those were observed once. The top ten hold more than 3.5% of the sample. The source material was PBMCs, sampled around atezolizumab (anti-PD-L1) treatment. The receptors were sampled from a man between 65 and 80 years old with urothelial cancer.

The chain combines TRBV29-1 with TRBJ2-7; 7 nucleotides agree with TRBD1. V trimming: 7 bases; J trimming: 2 bases; junction bases outside the gene matches: 5. The V gene's germline CDR1 is SQVTM and CDR2 ANQGSEA. The CDR3 totals 12 residues. CDR3 nucleotide sequence: TGCAGCGCCCTGACAGGGCCCTACGAGCAGTACTTC. This gives the protein CSALTGPYEQYF.

This rearrangement joins TRBV27 to TRBJ2-3; 10 positions match TRBD2. CDR1 MNHEY and CDR2 SMNVEV come from the germline V gene (reference sequence). This CDR3 has 17 residues. Trimming took 5 bases from V and 4 from J; bases not matched to a gene: 12. CDR3 bases: TGTGCCAGCAGTCCCTTACCCACTGGACTAGCGGCAGATACGCAGTATTTT. Protein product: CASSPLPTGLAADTQYF.

The chain has TRBV7-3 and TRBJ2-2; D unclear. CDR1 SGHTA and CDR2 FQGTGA come from the germline V gene. The V and J ends lost 5 bases and 8 bases respectively, with 21 bases between them. The CDR3 contains 16 residues. The CDR3 DNA sequence: TGTGCCAGCAGCCGTAGCCTTGGCCCCACACGGGGGGAGCTGTTTTTT. It is translated as CASSRSLGPTRGELFF.

In this sample, this clone turned up a few times. This chain joins TRBV28 and TRBJ1-4; no clear D gene. The germline gives CDR1 MDHEN, CDR2 SYDVKM. Deletions cut 5 bases from V and 4 bases from J, with 11 bases between. This CDR3 is 14 amino acids long. The chain's CDR3 is CASSAVFFNEKLFF. The CDR3 bases are TGTGCCAGCAGTGCGGTCTTCTTTAATGAAAAACTGTTTTTT.

V is TRBV28 and J is TRBJ2-5, with 10 nucleotides matching TRBD2. Germline V gives CDR1 MDHEN, CDR2 SYDVKM. There are 17 residues in the CDR3. Trimming at V came to 4 bases and at J to 2 bases, leaving 10 bases not matched to a gene. The CDR3 here is CASSSQLAGGLQETQYF. The CDR3 DNA is TGTGCCAGCAGTTCTCAGTTAGCGGGAGGTTTACAAGAGACCCAGTACTTC.

The rearrangement joins TRBV7-3 to TRBJ2-1, with a tentative D call TRBD2 (5 bases). CDR1 and CDR2 from the germline V gene are SGHTA and FQGTGA. Trimming took off 2 bases at V and 4 bases at J, with 12 bases between the two ends. The CDR3 sequence is 15 residues long. The CDR3 is CASSLRRAEYNEQFF. The CDR3 region has the DNA TGTGCCAGCAGCTTACGGCGAGCGGAATACAATGAGCAGTTCTTC.

This rearrangement joins TRBV29-1 to TRBJ2-1; D is perhaps TRBD2 (5 bases). Per germline, CDR1 SQVTM and CDR2 ANQGSEA. The CDR3 is 13 amino acids. V was trimmed by 3 bases and J by 9 bases, leaving 15 bases between them. In DNA form, the CDR3 reads TGCAGCGTTGAGGAGCGGCTCAACGGTGAGCAGTTCTTC. Translated, it gives CSVEERLNGEQFF.

Here the CDR3 reads CASSKGQTTNEKLFF. The CDR3 DNA reads TGTGCCAGCAGTAAGGGACAGACGACTAATGAAAAACTGTTTTTT. The rearrangement links TRBV6-6 to TRBJ1-4; the match to TRBD1 covers 7 bases. The ends lost 5 bases at V and 2 bases at J; junction bases unmatched: 5. Germline CDR1 is MNHNY and CDR2 is SVGAGI (reference sequence). The CDR3 is made up of 15 amino acids.

CDR3 coding DNA: TGTGCCAGCAGTATAGCGGTACCCCACGAGCAGTACTTC. It is translated as CASSIAVPHEQYF. The gene calls are TRBV28 and TRBJ2-7, with D possibly matching TRBD2 (6 bases). V was shortened by 5 bases and J by 5 bases, with 13 bases between the two germline ends. The CDR3 sequence is 13 residues long. The germline V gene has CDR1 MDHEN and CDR2 SYDVKM.

The DNA for the CDR3 is TGCAGCGTCGTACTAGCGGGGAGATCCTACGAGCAGTACTTC. Amino acids: CSVVLAGRSYEQYF. The chain has TRBV29-1 and TRBJ2-7, with 10 nucleotides matching TRBD2. Trimming removed 6 bases from V and 1 base from J; junction bases left unmatched: 6. The CDR3 is 14 residues long. Germline V CDR1 and CDR2: SQVTM, ANQGSEA.

The chain recombines TRBV27 with TRBJ2-5, with D maybe TRBD2 (5 bases). The V end lost 2 bases, the J end lost 5 bases, and 9 bases lay between the germline ends. The CDR3 loop spans 13 amino acids. Germline assignment: CDR1 MNHEY and CDR2 SMNVEV (reference sequence). This CDR3 reads CASSLRRRETQYF. In DNA form, the CDR3 reads TGTGCCAGCAGTTTAAGAAGGAGGGAGACCCAGTACTTC.

Only one count was recorded for this clone. CDR3 amino acids: CASSRLPGGAVGYEQFF. The CDR3 DNA is TGTGCCAGCAGCCGACTTCCGGGGGGGGCCGTTGGCTATGAGCAGTTCTTC. This rearrangement joins TRBV9 to TRBJ2-1, with 8 bases that match TRBD2. Germline CDR1 SGDLS, CDR2 YYNGEE. This CDR3 is 17 amino acids long. V lost 4 bases to trimming and J lost 8 bases; unmatched junction nucleotides: 17.